This entry concerns a single TCR beta chain. V dropped 5 bases and J dropped 8 bases, with 16 bases sitting between them. Per the germline V gene, CDR1 is SGHTA and CDR2 is FQGTGA. The CDR3 is made up of 14 amino acids. The cohort comprised adults aged roughly 18 to 95 years residing in approximately 22 US areas. Cohort placement rested on clinical history that participants reported themselves. The data were obtained in a study of blood T cell repertoires in COVID-19. Study at large: From the United States, Italy and Spain came samples of acute and convalescent COVID-19. PBMCs, B-cell-depleted T cells, or T cells were the source of the cDNA or gDNA that made up the material.

This table comes from immunoSEQ multiplex PCR, and its TCRdb copy is limited to in-frame clones, with some not included. The table lists approximately 220,000 clones, 80% to 90% of them singletons. The TCR was taken from a woman between 18 and 30 years old in a cohort exposed to, infected with or recovered from COVID-19 (not recorded which). V gene TRBV7-3 combines with J gene TRBJ2-1; D gene ambiguous. The sample was PBMCs or T cells enriched from blood (not recorded which). The CDR3 loop reads CASSPHGGADEQFF. CDR3 bases: TGTGCCAGCAGCCCCCATGGCGGCGCCGATGAGCAGTTCTTC.